These T cell receptor beta chains were read from a single sample in a study of blood T cell repertoires in COVID-19. The method was immunoSEQ multiplex PCR; TCRdb's version includes in-frame clones alone and lacks a portion of them. Seen here are about 100,000 clones, 70% to 90% observed once, and the top ten hold roughly 2.5%. Sequenced: PBMCs or T cells enriched from blood (not recorded which). The receptors shown here come from a woman aged 45-59 years who had recovered from COVID-19. Both conserved end residues are part of each CDR3. The order of the fields is V gene, J gene, clone size, D gene, CDR3 DNA, CDR3 protein. The D gene is left open where the match is weak. Expanded clones are given a class, and other clones once, few, many or no size at all.

>TRBV27|TRBJ2-1|.|.
TGTGCCAGCGCCAAAGCGGCTTCCTACAATGAGCAGTTCTTC
CASAKAASYNEQFF
>TRBV19|TRBJ2-6|.|.
TGTGCCTCACAGGGTCCTGGGGCCAACGTCCTGACTTTC
CASQGPGANVLTF
>TRBV6-5|TRBJ1-1|.|.
TGTGCCAGCAGTTACGCCAGGGGTGACACTGAAGCTTTCTTT
CASSYARGDTEAFF
>TRBV27|TRBJ2-6|once|TRBD1
TGTGCCAGCAGGAAAAGGGACAGGGAACTTACTGGGGCCAACGTCCTGACTTTC
CASRKRDRELTGANVLTF
>TRBV3-1/TRBV3-2|TRBJ1-5|.|.
TGTGCCAGCAGCCAAGGTCGGAGCTCCTATCAGCCCCAGCATTTT
CASSQGRSSYQPQHF
>TRBV7-9|TRBJ1-5|.|.
TGTGCCAGCAGCTTAGCCCGGGATGCGTATAGCAATCAGCCCCAGCATTTT
CASSLARDAYSNQPQHF
>TRBV3-1/TRBV3-2|TRBJ1-4|.|.
TGTGCCAGCAGCCAACCGGGAGCAACTAATGAAAAACTGTTTTTT
CASSQPGATNEKLFF
>TRBV12-3/TRBV12-4|TRBJ2-1|.|.
TGTGCCAGCAGTCAGCATACAGGCGGCGAGCAGTTCTTC
CASSQHTGGEQFF
>TRBV7-3|TRBJ2-1|.|.
TGTGCCAGCAGCGCACGAGGGCTAATAAACAATGAGCAGTTCTTC
CASSARGLINNEQFF
>TRBV11-3|TRBJ2-7|.|TRBD2
TGTGCCAGCACCCTTTTGGGACTAGCGAATGAAAGACGCTACGAGCAGTACTTC
CASTLLGLANERRYEQYF
>TRBV5-6|TRBJ1-4|.|.
TGTGCCAGCAGCACCACAACAACTAATGAAAAACTGTTTTTT
CASSTTTTNEKLFF
>TRBV7-9|TRBJ2-4|.|TRBD1
TGTGCCAGCAGCTTGACGACAGGGGGGGACATTCAGTACTTC
CASSLTTGGDIQYF
>TRBV18|TRBJ2-7|.|TRBD2
TGTGCCAGCTCACCATTGGGGGGGGACTACGAGCAGTACTTC
CASSPLGGDYEQYF
>TRBV28|TRBJ2-7|.|TRBD1
TGTGCCAGCACCCCGGGGACAGGGTATCGCGAGCAGTACTTC
CASTPGTGYREQYF
>TRBV28|TRBJ2-7|once|.
TGTGCCAGCAGTAGCACTGCAAGGGGGTTAGGATACGAGCAGTACTTC
CASSSTARGLGYEQYF
>TRBV28|TRBJ1-1|.|TRBD1
TGTGCCAGCAGTTTACCCCGGGACAGGAACACTGAAGCTTTCTTT
CASSLPRDRNTEAFF
>TRBV2|TRBJ2-1|.|TRBD2
TGTGCCAGCAGTGACACGGGGGGTTTTGCCTACAATGAGCAGTTCTTC
CASSDTGGFAYNEQFF
>TRBV28|TRBJ1-2|.|TRBD1
TGTGCCAGCAGTTTGAGTTTGGGGACAGGATATGGCTACACCTTC
CASSLSLGTGYGYTF
>TRBV10-2|TRBJ1-1|.|.
TGCGCCAGCAGTGAAGGGGCGAAGACTGAAGCTTTCTTT
CASSEGAKTEAFF
>TRBV5-1|TRBJ2-1|.|TRBD1
TGCGCCAGCAGCTCGTCCGGGACAGGACTCAACAATGAGCAGTTCTTC
CASSSSGTGLNNEQFF
>TRBV18|TRBJ1-1|.|.
TGTGCCAGCTCACCACTTCGTGGACAGATGAACACTGAAGCTTTCTTT
CASSPLRGQMNTEAFF
>TRBV30|TRBJ2-3|once|TRBD2
TGTGCCTGGAGTGTATCGCGGACTAGCGGAAACACAGATACGCAGTATTTT
CAWSVSRTSGNTDTQYF
>TRBV15|TRBJ2-5|.|.
TGTGCCACCAGTAACGGACTGGGCGGGGAGACCCAGTACTTC
CATSNGLGGETQYF
>TRBV7-9|TRBJ2-3|.|TRBD2
TGTGCCAGCAGCCTGGGTGTCACGGGGGGGCCGGCAGATACGCAGTATTTT
CASSLGVTGGPADTQYF
>TRBV10-3|TRBJ1-2|.|.
TGTGCCATCAGTGACAGGGGAGGGGAGGGCTACACCTTC
CAISDRGGEGYTF
>TRBV5-1|TRBJ2-4|.|TRBD2
TGCGCCAGCAGCTTGACTAGCGGGAGTGACATTCAGTACTTC
CASSLTSGSDIQYF
>TRBV27|TRBJ1-5|.|.
TGTGCCAGCAGTTTATCGTGGGGGGACGGGGGGCCCCAGCATTTT
CASSLSWGDGGPQHF
>TRBV27|TRBJ1-1|.|TRBD1
TGTGCCAGCAGTTTGACCACAGGGGGCGAAGCTTTCTTT
CASSLTTGGEAFF
>TRBV28|TRBJ1-1|.|.
TGTGCCAGCAATGAGAGGGGGGGCACTGAAGCTTTCTTT
CASNERGGTEAFF
>TRBV19|TRBJ1-5|.|TRBD1
TGTGCCAGTAGTTCAGACAGGGTGCAGCCCCAGCATTTT
CASSSDRVQPQHF
>TRBV7-9|TRBJ2-7|.|.
TGTGCCAGCACCCCGCCCAGCTCCTACGAGCAGTACTTC
CASTPPSSYEQYF
>TRBV5-1|TRBJ2-5|.|.
TGCGCCAGCAGCTTGCAGCGAGGCGAGGAGACCCAGTACTTC
CASSLQRGEETQYF
>TRBV24-1|TRBJ2-5|.|.
TGTGCCACCAGTGCCCCCGATCGGGGGGCGGCGGAGACCCAGTACTTC
CATSAPDRGAAETQYF
>TRBV2|TRBJ1-1|few|.
TGTGCCAGCAGTGGGCAGGGGCCCGAGAACACTGAAGCTTTCTTT
CASSGQGPENTEAFF
>TRBV6-2/TRBV6-3|TRBJ2-4|.|TRBD2
TGTGCCAGCAGTTACTACTCTCTCCTAGCGGGGGCAAACATTCAGTACTTC
CASSYYSLLAGANIQYF
>TRBV3-1/TRBV3-2|TRBJ2-5|.|TRBD2
TGTGCCAGCAGCCGTAGCGGGAGATTGGAAGAGACCCAGTACTTC
CASSRSGRLEETQYF
>TRBV9|TRBJ2-2|.|.
TGTGCCAGCAGCGTTAGGGCCACAGGCGGAACCGGGGAGCTGTTTTTT
CASSVRATGGTGELFF
>TRBV2|TRBJ1-4|few|TRBD1
TGTGCCAGCAGTGCACAGGGGATGGCTAATGAAAAACTGTTTTTT
CASSAQGMANEKLFF
>TRBV4-1|TRBJ2-1|.|TRBD2
TGCGCCAGCAGCCAGGGGGGGGGACGCCCAAATGAGCAGTTCTTC
CASSQGGGRPNEQFF
>TRBV27|TRBJ1-4|.|TRBD1
TGTGCCAGCAGGCCTATGACAGGGGGCGCTTTTACTAATGAAAAACTGTTTTTT
CASRPMTGGAFTNEKLFF
>TRBV30|TRBJ1-6|once|.
TGTGCCTCGCGCGACAGGAGTAATTCACCCCTCCACTTT
CASRDRSNSPLHF
>TRBV6-5|TRBJ2-2|.|.
TGTGCCAGCAGTCGGGTGACCGGGGAGCTGTTTTTT
CASSRVTGELFF
>TRBV3-1/TRBV3-2|TRBJ1-6|.|TRBD1
TGTGCCAGCAGCCAAGGGGACAGTAGTTCTACACCCCTCCACTTT
CASSQGDSSSTPLHF
>TRBV27|TRBJ2-2|.|TRBD2
TGTGCCAGCGGGGGGGAGGGGGGGACTAGCGGGAGGCGTTTGTCCGGGGAGCTGTTTTTT
CASGGEGGTSGRRLSGELFF
>TRBV9|TRBJ1-1|.|.
TGTGCCAGCAGCGTAGCCACGGGGGTCACTGAAGCTTTCTTT
CASSVATGVTEAFF
>TRBV9|TRBJ1-1|.|.
TGTGCCAGCAGCGTAGCACTAGGGGGAAGAACTGAAGCTTTCTTT
CASSVALGGRTEAFF
>TRBV2|TRBJ1-2|.|.
TGTGCCAGCAGTGAAGCGCGGTCAAGTAACTATGGCTACACCTTC
CASSEARSSNYGYTF
>TRBV28|TRBJ1-2|.|TRBD1
TGTGCCAGCAGTTTATACGGACAGGGATATGGCTACACCTTC
CASSLYGQGYGYTF
>TRBV3-1/TRBV3-2|TRBJ2-5|many|.
TGTGCCAGCAGCCAGGAGAAAGAGACCCAGTACTTC
CASSQEKETQYF
>TRBV30|TRBJ1-1|.|.
TGTGCCTGGAGCCTAGGAGGCCAGGTAGCTTTCTTT
CAWSLGGQVAFF
>TRBV28|TRBJ1-5|.|.
TGTGCCAGCAGTTTGTCCACAGGTGGCAATCAGCCCCAGCATTTT
CASSLSTGGNQPQHF
>TRBV9|TRBJ2-5|.|TRBD2
TGTGCCAGCAGCGTCAGTTCTAGCGGGGCCTTACAAGAGACCCAGTACTTC
CASSVSSSGALQETQYF
>TRBV28|TRBJ1-5|.|.
TGTGCCAGCAGTAGTACCCTAGGGTGGCTGGGGGGTGGTCAGCCCCAGCATTTT
CASSSTLGWLGGGQPQHF
>TRBV6-1|TRBJ2-3|many|.
TGTGCCAGCAGCCACTCCGGGTCCACAGATACGCAGTATTTT
CASSHSGSTDTQYF
>TRBV18|TRBJ1-5|few|.
TGTGCCAGCTCACCACCACAACAGCCCCAGCATTTT
CASSPPQQPQHF
>TRBV4-1|TRBJ1-1|.|TRBD1
TGCGCCAGCAGCCAACGACAGGGCGACACTGAAGCTTTCTTT
CASSQRQGDTEAFF
>TRBV24-1|TRBJ1-1|.|.
TGTGCCACCAGTGACTCTGTCGGGGGAGCTTTCTTT
CATSDSVGGAFF